Presented here are 19 T cell receptor beta chains from one specimen sequenced in a study of T cells after posttransplantation cyclophosphamide. TCRdb's copy holds only in-frame clones and misses some; the assay was immunoSEQ multiplex PCR. Observed in the sample are some 38,000 clones, none of them singletons. Sequencing was carried out using PBMCs. These receptors all come from a man aged 50 or older in good health, CMV-negative, and a related stem cell transplant donor.

This clone has ten or more counts. Here the CDR3 DNA reads TGTGCCAGCAGTTCAATAGACAGGGCCACCTACGAGCAGTACTTC. Protein product: CASSSIDRATYEQYF. The genes are TRBV27 and TRBJ2-7, with 7 positions matching TRBD1. Germline V gene data show CDR1 as MNHEY and CDR2 as SMNVEV (reference sequence). The junction had 8 bases not matched to a gene; V was cut back by 4 bases and J by 2 bases. The CDR3 has 15 residues.

This clone was observed a handful of times. This chain joins TRBV5-1 and TRBJ2-1, with 10 bases fitting TRBD1. CDR1 is SGHRS and CDR2 is YFSETQ in the germline V gene. The CDR3 contains 17 residues. With 4 bases clipped from V and 6 bases from J, the junction kept 13 bases outside the gene matches. The CDR3 nucleotides read TGCGCCAGCAGCCTCGGGACAGGGGAGGGTTTTGGCAATGAGCAGTTCTTC. It is translated as CASSLGTGEGFGNEQFF.

This clone was seen many times. The chain has TRBV7-2 and TRBJ1-1; D call uncertain. In germline, CDR1 is SGHTA, CDR2 FQGNSA. V shed 7 bases and J shed 4 bases, with 13 bases lying between them. CDR3 length equals 13 residues. This CDR3 is CASTHGLTTEAFF. As DNA, the CDR3 is TGTGCCAGCACACATGGGCTAACCACTGAAGCTTTCTTT.

This clone was picked up a small number of times. The V gene is TRBV11-3, the J gene TRBJ2-5, with 8 positions matching TRBD2. The J call is doubtful: the DNA matches TRBJ2-7 better. CDR1 and CDR2 (germline): SGHNT, YENEEA. The CDR3 covers 14 residues. The CDR3 is CASSPGGRNYEQYF. CDR3 bases: TGTGCCAGCAGCCCGGGGGGGAGGAACTACGAGCAGTACTTC.

This clone was observed many times. V usage is TRBV7-9 and J usage is TRBJ1-1, with 8 positions matching TRBD1. The CDR3 has 15 residues. The J segment lost 2 bases and the V segment lost 5 bases, leaving 7 bases of the junction unmatched. The germline V gene encodes CDR1 SEHNR and CDR2 FQNEAQ (reference sequence). CDR3 bases: TGTGCCAGCAGCCCCCGACAGGGGACCAACACTGAAGCTTTCTTT. Its protein is CASSPRQGTNTEAFF.

This clone was seen more than once but under ten times. Other DNA sequences in this sample translate to the same CDR3. The CDR3 DNA reads TGTGCCAGCTCACCAAGGCGGGAGAACACTGAAGCTTTCTTT. Translated, it gives CASSPRRENTEAFF. This chain uses TRBV18 with TRBJ1-1; D is ambiguous. Trimming took off 2 bases at V and 1 base at J, with 8 bases between the two ends. CDR3 length: 14 amino acids. Germline V lookup: CDR1 KGHSH, CDR2 LQKENI.

This clone has a count of ten or more. The chain has TRBV10-3 and TRBJ2-3; 8 bases line up with TRBD2. Germline CDR1 ENHRY, CDR2 SYGVKD. With 3 bases clipped from V and 1 base from J, the junction kept 3 bases outside the gene matches. This CDR3 spans 15 amino acids. Written as DNA, the CDR3 is TGTGCCATCAGTGAAGGTAGCGGGGGCACAGATACGCAGTATTTT. Translating gives CAISEGSGGTDTQYF.

This clone appeared many times. CDR3 protein: CASSLTASGELFF. The CDR3 nucleotides read TGTGCCAGCAGCCTAACAGCCTCCGGGGAGCTGTTTTTT. V usage is TRBV7-9 and J usage is TRBJ2-2; D unresolved. The V end lost 5 bases, the J end lost 6 bases, and 10 bases lay between the germline ends. This CDR3 spans 13 amino acids. In germline, CDR1 is SEHNR, CDR2 FQNEAQ (reference sequence).

This clone occurred many times. The V call is TRBV10-3, the J call TRBJ1-1; 8 nucleotides line up with TRBD1. This CDR3 is built from 15 residues. V shed 3 bases and J 5 bases; nucleotides not matched to a gene: 8. The V gene's germline CDR1 is ENHRY and CDR2 SYGVKD. Here the CDR3 reads CAISDSTGGRTEAFF. The CDR3 DNA follows: TGTGCCATCAGTGATAGCACAGGGGGTCGAACTGAAGCTTTCTTT.

This clone was observed many times. This chain connects TRBV27 to TRBJ2-5, with 7 nucleotides matching TRBD1. Per germline, CDR1 MNHEY and CDR2 SMNVEV (reference sequence). The CDR3 runs to 14 residues. Trimming cost V 5 bases and J 5 bases; bases outside gene matches: 8. The CDR3 nucleotides read TGTGCCAGCAGTACCTCAACAGGGGTGGAGACCCAGTACTTC. It specifies CASSTSTGVETQYF.

This clone was seen repeatedly, ten times or more. The chain carries TRBV2 and TRBJ1-2, with 7 bases aligning to TRBD1. Germline V CDR1 and CDR2: SNHLY, FYNNEI. This CDR3 is 14 amino acids long. The junction had 9 bases not matched to a gene; V was cut back by 7 bases and J by 4 bases. CDR3 residues: CASTHRGRGYGYTF. CDR3 coding DNA: TGTGCCAGCACTCACAGGGGAAGAGGCTATGGCTACACCTTC.

This clone was counted between two and nine times. The chain has TRBV7-2 and TRBJ1-6; D ambiguous. Germline lookup yields CDR1 SGHTA and CDR2 FQGNSA. The CDR3 runs 13 residues. V was pared by 5 bases and J by 6 bases, with 8 bases between. CDR3 sequence reads: CASSIRSNSPLHF. In DNA, the CDR3 is TGTGCCAGCAGCATAAGGAGTAATTCACCCCTCCACTTT.

This clone was detected many times. V and J are TRBV10-3 and TRBJ2-7; 11 nucleotides match TRBD2. Germline V gene lookup returns CDR1 ENHRY and CDR2 SYGVKD. J lost 6 bases, V lost 6 bases, and 7 bases had no gene match. CDR3 length: 14 amino acids. CDR3 protein: CAISILAGDPEQYF. The CDR3 DNA sequence: TGTGCCATCAGCATACTAGCGGGAGACCCCGAGCAGTACTTC.

The chain employs TRBV6-5 and TRBJ2-5; D not resolved. Trimming removed 5 bases at V and 11 bases at J, with 18 bases between. There are 13 residues in the CDR3. CDR1 and CDR2 from the germline V gene are MNHEY and SVGAGI. The CDR3, as DNA: TGTGCCAGCAGTCCGGCGCGGTTGGTTGAGCAGTACTTC. It translates to CASSPARLVEQYF.

The genes are TRBV27 and TRBJ2-3; 8 nucleotides match TRBD1. Germline-derived CDR1 and CDR2 are MNHEY and SMNVEV (reference sequence). Unmatched junction bases numbered 6, after V lost 5 bases and J lost 2 bases. CDR3 length equals 15 residues. CDR3 in amino acids: CASSVTGVNTDTQYF. The CDR3 bases are TGTGCCAGCAGTGTGACAGGGGTTAACACAGATACGCAGTATTTT.

At least ten counts were recorded for this clone. V gene TRBV23-1 combines with J gene TRBJ1-5; 8 bases agree with TRBD1. TRBV23-1 is annotated as an ORF whose role is uncertain. The trim removed 2 bases at V and 5 bases at J, leaving 14 bases unmatched. The CDR3 is 18 amino acids. The CDR3 loop reads CASSQGPIQGVGDQPQHF. CDR3 nucleotides: TGCGCCAGCAGTCAAGGCCCGATACAGGGGGTAGGGGATCAGCCCCAGCATTTT.

This clone has a count of ten or more. The rearrangement uses TRBV5-1 and TRBJ2-5; 8 bases align to TRBD2. Germline V gene lookup returns CDR1 SGHRS and CDR2 YFSETQ. J was trimmed by 4 bases and V by 3 bases; bases with no gene match: 8. The CDR3 is 15 residues long. In DNA, the CDR3 is TGCGCCAGCAGCTCCGAGCGGGGGCAGTCAGAGACCCAGTACTTC. Its translation: CASSSERGQSETQYF.

This clone was found many times. V and J are TRBV7-9 and TRBJ1-5; D perhaps matches TRBD1 (5 bases). Trimming shortened V by 5 bases and J by 5 bases, and 10 bases separated the two germline ends. The CDR3 totals 13 residues. CDR1 is SEHNR and CDR2 is FQNEAQ in the germline V gene (reference sequence). Here the CDR3 reads CASSPAGHQPQHF. The CDR3 DNA is TGTGCCAGCAGCCCGGCGGGACATCAGCCCCAGCATTTT. Filled out from reference TRBV7-9 and TRBJ1-5, the complete variable domain reads DTGVSQNPRHKITKRGQNVTFRCDPISEHNRLYWYRQTLGQGPEFLTYFQNEAQLEKSRLLSDRFSAERPKGSFSTLEIQRTEQGDSAMYLCASSPAGHQPQHFGDGTRLSIL.

Ten or more counts support this clone. V usage is TRBV9 and J usage is TRBJ2-1; 15 nucleotides align to TRBD2. The trim removed 3 bases at V and 3 bases at J, leaving 4 bases unmatched. The V gene's germline CDR1 is SGDLS and CDR2 YYNGEE. The CDR3 covers 17 residues. Written as DNA, the CDR3 is TGTGCCAGCAGCGCCGGGACTAGCGGGGGGCACTACAATGAGCAGTTCTTC. The encoded protein is CASSAGTSGGHYNEQFF. Full variable domain (remainder filled in from reference TRBV9 and TRBJ2-1): DSGVTQTPKHLITATGQRVTLRCSPRSGDLSVYWYQQSLDQGLQFLIQYYNGEERAKGNILERFSAQQFPDLHSELNLSSLELGDSALYFCASSAGTSGGHYNEQFFGPGTRLTVL.